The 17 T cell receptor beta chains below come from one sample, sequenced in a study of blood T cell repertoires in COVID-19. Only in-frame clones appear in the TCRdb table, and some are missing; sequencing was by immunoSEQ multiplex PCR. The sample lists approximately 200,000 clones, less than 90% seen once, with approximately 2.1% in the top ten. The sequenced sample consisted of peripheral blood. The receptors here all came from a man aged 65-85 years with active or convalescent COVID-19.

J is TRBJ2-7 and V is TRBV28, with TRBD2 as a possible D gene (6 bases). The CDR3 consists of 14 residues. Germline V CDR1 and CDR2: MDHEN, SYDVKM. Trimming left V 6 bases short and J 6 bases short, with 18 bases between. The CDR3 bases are TGTGCCAGCAGCTTTGGCGGGGCGCAAGGCGAGCAGTACTTC. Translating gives CASSFGGAQGEQYF.

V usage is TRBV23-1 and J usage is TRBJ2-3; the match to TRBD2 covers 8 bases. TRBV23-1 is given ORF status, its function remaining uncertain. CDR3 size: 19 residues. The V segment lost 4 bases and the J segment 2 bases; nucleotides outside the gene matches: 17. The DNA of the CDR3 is TGCGCCAGCAGTCTTCCCAGCCCACTACTAGCGGCCCACACAGATACGCAGTATTTT. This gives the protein CASSLPSPLLAAHTDTQYF.

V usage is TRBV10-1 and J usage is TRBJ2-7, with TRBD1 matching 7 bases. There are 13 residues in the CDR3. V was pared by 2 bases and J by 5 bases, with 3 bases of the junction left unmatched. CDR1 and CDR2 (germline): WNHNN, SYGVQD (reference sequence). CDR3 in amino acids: CASSERGLDEQYF. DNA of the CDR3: TGCGCCAGCAGTGAGAGGGGGCTCGACGAGCAGTACTTC.

CDR3 DNA sequence: TGTGCCAGCAGTCCCCTCTATAATTCACCCCTCCACTTT. Translated: CASSPLYNSPLHF. The chain links TRBV27 to TRBJ1-6; D call uncertain. With 5 bases removed from V and 3 bases from J, the gap between germline ends came to 5 bases. Germline V gene sequence: CDR1 MNHEY, CDR2 SMNVEV (reference sequence). This CDR3 is built from 13 residues.

CDR3 nucleotides: TGTGCCAGCAGCTCAAGGATAGCGGGGGGGCGAGAGACCCAGTACTTC. Translated, it gives CASSSRIAGGRETQYF. The chain is built from TRBV7-2 and TRBJ2-5, with TRBD2 identical over 11 bases. Per the germline V gene, CDR1 is SGHTA and CDR2 is FQGNSA. The CDR3 length is 16 residues. The J segment lost 4 bases and the V segment lost 4 bases, leaving 8 bases of the junction unmatched.

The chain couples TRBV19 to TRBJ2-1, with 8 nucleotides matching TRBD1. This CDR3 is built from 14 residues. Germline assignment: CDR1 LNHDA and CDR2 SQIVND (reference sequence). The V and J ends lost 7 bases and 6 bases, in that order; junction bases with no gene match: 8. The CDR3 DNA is TGTGCCAGTACCCCGGACAGGGTCTCCAATGAGCAGTTCTTC. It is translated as CASTPDRVSNEQFF.

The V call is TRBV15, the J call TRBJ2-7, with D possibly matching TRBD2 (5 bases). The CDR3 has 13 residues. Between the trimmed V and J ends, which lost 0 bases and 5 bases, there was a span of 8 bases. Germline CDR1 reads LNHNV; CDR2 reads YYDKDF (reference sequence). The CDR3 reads CATSRDLRDEQYF. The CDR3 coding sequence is TGTGCCACCAGCAGAGATCTGAGGGACGAGCAGTACTTC.

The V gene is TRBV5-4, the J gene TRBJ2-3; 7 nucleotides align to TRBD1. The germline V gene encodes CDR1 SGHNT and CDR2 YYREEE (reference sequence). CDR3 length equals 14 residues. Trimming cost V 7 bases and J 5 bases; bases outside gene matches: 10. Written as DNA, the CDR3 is TGTGCCAGCGGGTTAACAGGGGCCATAGATACGCAGTATTTT. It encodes CASGLTGAIDTQYF. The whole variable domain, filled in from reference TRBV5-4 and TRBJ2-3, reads ETGVTQSPTHLIKTRGQQVTLRCSSQSGHNTVSWYQQALGQGPQFIFQYYREEENGRGNFPPRFSGLQFPNYSSELNVNALELDDSALYLCASGLTGAIDTQYFGPGTRLTVL.

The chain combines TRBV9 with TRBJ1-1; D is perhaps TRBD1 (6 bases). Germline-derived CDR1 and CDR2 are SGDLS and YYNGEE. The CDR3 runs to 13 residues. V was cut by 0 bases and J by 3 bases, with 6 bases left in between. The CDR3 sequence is CASSVDRDTEAFF. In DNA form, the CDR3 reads TGTGCCAGCAGCGTAGACAGGGACACTGAAGCTTTCTTT.

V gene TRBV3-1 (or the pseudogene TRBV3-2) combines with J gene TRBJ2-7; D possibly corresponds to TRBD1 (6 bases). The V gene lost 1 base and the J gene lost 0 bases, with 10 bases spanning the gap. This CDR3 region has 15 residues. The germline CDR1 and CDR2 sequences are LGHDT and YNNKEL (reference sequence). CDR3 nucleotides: TGTGCCAGCAGCCAAGTTATGGGGGCCTCCTACGAGCAGTACTTC. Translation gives CASSQVMGASYEQYF.

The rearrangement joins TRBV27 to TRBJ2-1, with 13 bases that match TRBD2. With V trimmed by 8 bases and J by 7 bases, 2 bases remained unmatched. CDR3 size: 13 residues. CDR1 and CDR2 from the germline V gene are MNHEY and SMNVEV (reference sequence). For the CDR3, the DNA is TGTGCCAGCCGGACTAGCGGGAGTAATGAGCAGTTCTTC. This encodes CASRTSGSNEQFF.

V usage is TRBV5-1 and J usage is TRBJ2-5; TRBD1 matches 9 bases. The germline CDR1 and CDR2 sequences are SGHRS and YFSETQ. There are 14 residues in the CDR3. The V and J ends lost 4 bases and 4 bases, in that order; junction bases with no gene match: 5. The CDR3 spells CASSQDRGGETQYF. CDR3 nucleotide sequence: TGCGCCAGCAGCCAAGACAGGGGGGGAGAGACCCAGTACTTC.

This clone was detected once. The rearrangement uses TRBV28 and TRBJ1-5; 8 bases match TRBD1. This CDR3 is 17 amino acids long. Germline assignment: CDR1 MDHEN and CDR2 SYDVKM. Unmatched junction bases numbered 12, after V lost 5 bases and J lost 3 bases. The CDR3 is CASSTWTGRNSNQPQHF. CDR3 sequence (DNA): TGTGCCAGCAGTACGTGGACAGGGAGAAATTCCAATCAGCCCCAGCATTTT.

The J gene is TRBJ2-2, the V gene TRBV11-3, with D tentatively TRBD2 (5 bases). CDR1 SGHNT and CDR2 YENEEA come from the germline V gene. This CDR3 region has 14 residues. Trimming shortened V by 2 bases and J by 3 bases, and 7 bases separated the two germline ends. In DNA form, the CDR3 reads TGTGCCAGCAGCTTATCCGGGGACACCGGGGAGCTGTTTTTT. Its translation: CASSLSGDTGELFF.

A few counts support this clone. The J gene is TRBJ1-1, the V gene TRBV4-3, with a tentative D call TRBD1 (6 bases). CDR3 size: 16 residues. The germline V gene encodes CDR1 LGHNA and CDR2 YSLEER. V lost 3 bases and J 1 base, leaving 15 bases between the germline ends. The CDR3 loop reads CASSHPTGGGNTEAFF. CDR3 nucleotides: TGCGCCAGCAGCCACCCGACAGGTGGAGGGAACACTGAAGCTTTCTTT.

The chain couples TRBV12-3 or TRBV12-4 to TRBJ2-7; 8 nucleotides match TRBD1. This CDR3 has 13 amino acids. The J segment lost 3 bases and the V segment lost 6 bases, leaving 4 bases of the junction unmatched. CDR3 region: CASRTTGGYEQYF. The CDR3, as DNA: TGTGCCAGCAGAACTACAGGGGGCTACGAGCAGTACTTC.

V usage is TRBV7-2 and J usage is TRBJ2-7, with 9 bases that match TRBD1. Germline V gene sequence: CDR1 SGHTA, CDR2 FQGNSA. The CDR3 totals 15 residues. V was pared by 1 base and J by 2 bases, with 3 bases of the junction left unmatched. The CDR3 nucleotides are TGTGCCAGCAGCTTAGAACAGGGGGCAACCTACGAGCAGTACTTC. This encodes CASSLEQGATYEQYF.